A selection of T cell receptor beta chains follows, all from one sample in a study of T cells in localized non-small cell lung cancer. The assay was immunoSEQ multiplex PCR, and TCRdb's table has in-frame clones only and misses some. The sample shows some 140,000 clones, roughly 90% of them seen only once. This material consisted of peripheral blood, taken before any cancer treatment. Receptors were obtained from a female donor of 60 years or more with stage I lung adenocarcinoma. CDR3s include the opening cysteine and the closing phenylalanine or tryptophan. Each record gives: V gene, J gene, clone size, D gene, CDR3 DNA, CDR3 protein. D genes are given only for firm matches. Not all rows give a size; the values are once, few, many and, for expanded clones, a class.

v_gene: TRBV2
j_gene: TRBJ2-1
abundance: .
d_gene: .
CDR3nt: TGTGCCAGCAGCCAAATGGGAAATGAGCAGTTCTTC
CDR3aa: CASSQMGNEQFF

v_gene: TRBV15
j_gene: TRBJ2-7
abundance: .
d_gene: .
CDR3nt: TGTGCCACCAGCAGAGATATCGCGGCCTCCTACGAGCAGTACTTC
CDR3aa: CATSRDIAASYEQYF

v_gene: TRBV7-3
j_gene: TRBJ2-5
abundance: .
d_gene: TRBD2
CDR3nt: TGTGCCAGCAGCTTATCGCGGGAGAAGAGCCAGTACTTC
CDR3aa: CASSLSREKSQYF

v_gene: TRBV29-1
j_gene: TRBJ1-2
abundance: .
d_gene: TRBD1
CDR3nt: TGCAGCGCCCGGACAGGGTATGGCTACACCTTC
CDR3aa: CSARTGYGYTF

v_gene: TRBV5-4
j_gene: TRBJ2-1
abundance: .
d_gene: TRBD1
CDR3nt: TGTGCCAGCAGACAGACAGGGGCGAACAATGAGCAGTTCTTC
CDR3aa: CASRQTGANNEQFF

v_gene: TRBV4-1
j_gene: TRBJ2-7
abundance: once
d_gene: .
CDR3nt: TGCGCCAGCAGCCAAGAGGGCGGGTACGAGCAGTACTTC
CDR3aa: CASSQEGGYEQYF

v_gene: TRBV6-5
j_gene: TRBJ1-2
abundance: .
d_gene: .
CDR3nt: TGTGCCAGCAGTGAAGCAGGGTTTCGTGGCTACACCTTC
CDR3aa: CASSEAGFRGYTF

v_gene: TRBV29-1
j_gene: TRBJ1-1
abundance: .
d_gene: .
CDR3nt: TGCAGCGTTGAGGTCGGGGGAGGGACTGAAGCTTTCTTT
CDR3aa: CSVEVGGGTEAFF

v_gene: TRBV6-1
j_gene: TRBJ2-7
abundance: .
d_gene: .
CDR3nt: TGTGCCAGCAGTGAAGTGGCAGGGCCGGCCTACGAGCAGTACTTC
CDR3aa: CASSEVAGPAYEQYF

v_gene: TRBV19
j_gene: TRBJ1-2
abundance: .
d_gene: .
CDR3nt: TGTGCCACTAAGTTTCCAGGGAATCCTAACTATGGCTACACCTTC
CDR3aa: CATKFPGNPNYGYTF

v_gene: TRBV10-2
j_gene: TRBJ2-2
abundance: .
d_gene: .
CDR3nt: TGCGCCAGCAGGAGGGATTTCACCGGGGAGCTGTTTTTT
CDR3aa: CASRRDFTGELFF

v_gene: TRBV5-4
j_gene: TRBJ1-1
abundance: .
d_gene: .
CDR3nt: TGTGCCAGCAGCTTGGTAGGGACGGTGAACACTGAAGCTTTCTTT
CDR3aa: CASSLVGTVNTEAFF

v_gene: TRBV28
j_gene: TRBJ2-7
abundance: .
d_gene: .
CDR3nt: TGTGCCAGCAGTCCACCCCCCCTGAGCAACGAGCAGTACTTC
CDR3aa: CASSPPPLSNEQYF

v_gene: TRBV5-5
j_gene: TRBJ2-3
abundance: .
d_gene: .
CDR3nt: TGTGCCAGCAGTACCGCCGGTTTTGGTACAGATACGCAGTATTTT
CDR3aa: CASSTAGFGTDTQYF

v_gene: TRBV9
j_gene: TRBJ2-1
abundance: .
d_gene: .
CDR3nt: TGTGCCAGCGGGGGGAGGCAGGTGGACAATGAGCAGTTCTTC
CDR3aa: CASGGRQVDNEQFF

v_gene: TRBV15
j_gene: TRBJ2-7
abundance: .
d_gene: .
CDR3nt: TGTGCCACGGCAGGGTTCAGCTCCTACGAGCAGTACTTC
CDR3aa: CATAGFSSYEQYF

v_gene: TRBV7-2
j_gene: TRBJ2-1
abundance: .
d_gene: .
CDR3nt: TGTGCCAGCAGCTTAGAACCCAGGAGCTCCTACAATGAGCAGTTCTTC
CDR3aa: CASSLEPRSSYNEQFF

v_gene: TRBV27
j_gene: TRBJ2-1
abundance: once
d_gene: .
CDR3nt: TGTGCCAGCAGTTTAGGGTACCGGTCCCTTTGGGGCGATGAGCAGTTCTTC
CDR3aa: CASSLGYRSLWGDEQFF

v_gene: TRBV9
j_gene: TRBJ2-1
abundance: .
d_gene: TRBD2
CDR3nt: TGTGCCAACCAACTAGCGGGGAACTACAATGAGCAGTTCTTC
CDR3aa: CANQLAGNYNEQFF

v_gene: TRBV18
j_gene: TRBJ1-3
abundance: .
d_gene: .
CDR3nt: TGTGCCAGCTGGAGTAATCCGGGAAACACCATATATTTT
CDR3aa: CASWSNPGNTIYF

v_gene: TRBV10-3
j_gene: TRBJ2-1
abundance: .
d_gene: TRBD2
CDR3nt: TGTGCCATCAGTCACTACCGGACTAGCGGGGGGAGGGGAAATGAGCAGTTCTTC
CDR3aa: CAISHYRTSGGRGNEQFF

v_gene: TRBV5-1
j_gene: TRBJ2-7
abundance: .
d_gene: TRBD2
CDR3nt: TGCGCCAGCAGTTTTGGGGGACTAGATAGGTGGGGCGAGCAGTACTTC
CDR3aa: CASSFGGLDRWGEQYF

v_gene: TRBV19
j_gene: TRBJ1-5
abundance: few
d_gene: .
CDR3nt: TGTGCCAGTATGTGGGGAGACAATCAGCCCCAGCATTTT
CDR3aa: CASMWGDNQPQHF

v_gene: TRBV18
j_gene: TRBJ1-2
abundance: .
d_gene: TRBD1
CDR3nt: TGTGCCAGCTCTCGCGGACAGGATAATTTATATGGCTACACCTTC
CDR3aa: CASSRGQDNLYGYTF

v_gene: TRBV5-1
j_gene: TRBJ2-7
abundance: .
d_gene: TRBD2
CDR3nt: TGCGCCAGCAGCATAGCGGGAGTCACCTTCGAGCAGTACTTC
CDR3aa: CASSIAGVTFEQYF

v_gene: TRBV28
j_gene: TRBJ1-1
abundance: .
d_gene: .
CDR3nt: TGTGCCAGCAGAGAATTGAACTTGAACACTGAAGCTTTCTTT
CDR3aa: CASRELNLNTEAFF

v_gene: TRBV19
j_gene: TRBJ2-1
abundance: .
d_gene: .
CDR3nt: TGTGCCAGTAGTATTCCCTCCGGCGGGGTCTCCTACAATGAGCAGTTCTTC
CDR3aa: CASSIPSGGVSYNEQFF

v_gene: TRBV6-1
j_gene: TRBJ2-3
abundance: .
d_gene: TRBD1
CDR3nt: TGTGCCAGCAGTGCACCCACCGGGACAGGCACAGATACGCAGTATTTT
CDR3aa: CASSAPTGTGTDTQYF

v_gene: TRBV6-1
j_gene: TRBJ1-5
abundance: .
d_gene: .
CDR3nt: TGTGCCAGCAGTGAAGCACTCGACAGTCAAATTCCCCAGCATTTT
CDR3aa: CASSEALDSQIPQHF

v_gene: TRBV27
j_gene: TRBJ2-3
abundance: .
d_gene: .
CDR3nt: TGTGCCAGCAGTTCACGACAGAAGAGGGCCACAGATACGCAGTATTTT
CDR3aa: CASSSRQKRATDTQYF

v_gene: TRBV5-1
j_gene: TRBJ2-3
abundance: .
d_gene: .
CDR3nt: TGCGCCAGCAGCTTACAGGGCGTTGGGACAGATACGCAGTATTTT
CDR3aa: CASSLQGVGTDTQYF

v_gene: TRBV19
j_gene: TRBJ1-5
abundance: .
d_gene: .
CDR3nt: TGTGCCAGTAGTTCAACCGGGACCCCTGGGCATCAGCCCCAGCATTTT
CDR3aa: CASSSTGTPGHQPQHF